This T cell receptor beta chain was identified during a study of blood T cell repertoires in COVID-19 (dated by TCRdb to about 2020). In the study overall: The collaborator samples originated in the United States, Italy and Spain and spanned the acute and convalescent phases of COVID-19. The samples were drawn from the first 160 participants of the ongoing ImmuneRACE study and from about 1,200 subjects provided by 6 global collaborators. HLA class I and class II types, where available, came from metadata supplied by the sample provider rather than from assay-based typing. The prospective study material was composed of cDNA or gDNA derived from T cells, B-cell-depleted T cells, or PBMCs. The repertoires were made available in a free public database intended to serve as a resource for research on the immune response to SARS-CoV-2. The dataset comprised deeply sampled blood TCRbeta repertoires from subjects exposed to, actively infected with, or recovered from COVID-19. The sample metadata nearly always contained a de-identified subject ID, COVID-19 status, age in years and sex.

Participants in the prospective study were aged roughly 18 to 89 years, lived in some 24 United States geographic areas, and enrolled through a virtual design. In the prospective study, participants were assigned to cohorts based on the clinical history participants reported in a screening survey and a study questionnaire. Recovered participants in ImmuneRACE Cohort 3 were defined by two consecutive negative NP/OP PCR tests, clearance by a healthcare professional, or resolution of symptoms. Each participant in the prospective study had whole blood, serum and a nasopharyngeal or oropharyngeal swab collected by mobile phlebotomists. Over a roughly 2-month period, participants in the prospective study had the option of providing additional blood draws and questionnaires. Blood samples from the prospective study were shipped frozen or at room temperature prior to DNA extraction. Beyond this particular receptor, the publication reports: Clinical and demographic metadata were provided uncurated, with the amount varying by source and participant.

TCRbeta CDR3 regions were amplified from genomic DNA by means of the immunoSEQ Assay, a bias-controlled multiplex PCR. Under the source paper's analysis protocol: The number of nucleated cells in each sample was estimated by amplification of reference gene primers within the assay. To quantify the absolute abundance of each unique TCRbeta CDR3 rearrangement, sequence reads were collapsed and filtered. For each sample, productive Simpson clonality was calculated as the square root of Simpson's diversity index over productive rearrangements. Drawn from immuneACCESS, this table holds only the in-frame rearrangements with V and J called that TCRdb kept. Clones are partly lost; checked studies trace under half to an unresolved V gene and leave the rest unexplained. That table supplies the V and J calls and clone size; D and trimming were determined from the DNA. The sample data list roughly 260,000 clones, and 80% to 95% of these were observed just once. The top ten clones comprise about 1.9% of the sample.

The CDR3 runs 16 amino acids, cysteine and phenylalanine included. Solely the CDR3 DNA is kept, with 48 bases framed from the first base. The CDR1 and CDR2 encoded by the germline V gene are KGHSH and LQKENI. Trimming removed 2 bases from V and 2 bases from J, leaving 13 bases between the germline ends. In the case of this clone: Its target antigen remains unknown. Per-base qualities were not stored, and no clone one base away is much larger.

This TCR derives from a woman between 18 and 29 years old who had recovered from COVID-19. The rearrangement combines TRBV18 with TRBJ1-3, with the D gene not clear enough to name. The sequenced sample was PBMCs or T cells enriched from blood (not recorded which). The bases read TGTGCCAGCTCACCATACGCCCGGAGGCCTGGAAACACCATATATTTT. This sequence encodes CASSPYARRPGNTIYF.